These 21 T cell receptor beta chains originate from one sample sequenced in a study of cytomegalovirus exposure and HLA in healthy donors. 60 Vbeta and 13 Jbeta primers were used in PCR. Some clones are missing from TCRdb's copy, which holds only in-frame ones; the method was immunoSEQ multiplex PCR. The top ten hold 5% to 6.5% of the sample, which has 200,000 to 250,000 clones, roughly 80% seen once. The specimen was PBMCs. These receptors were taken from a woman between 40 and 50 years old in good health and CMV-seropositive.

The V and J genes are TRBV9 and TRBJ2-1; 9 nucleotides agree with TRBD2. The germline V gene encodes CDR1 SGDLS and CDR2 YYNGEE. The CDR3 spans 16 residues. Trimming removed 1 base from V and 8 bases from J; junction bases left unmatched: 10. CDR3 nucleotide sequence: TGTGCCAGCAGCGTAAACGGCGGGGGGGCGGGCGATGAGCAGTTCTTC. Translation gives CASSVNGGGAGDEQFF.

V gene TRBV5-8 combines with J gene TRBJ2-7, with TRBD1 identical over 7 bases. J lost 3 bases, V lost 0 bases, and 6 bases had no gene match. In germline, CDR1 is SGHTS, CDR2 YDEGEE. The CDR3 is made up of 15 amino acids. CDR3 residues: CASSLAGQANYEQYF. The DNA for the CDR3 is TGTGCCAGCAGCTTGGCCGGACAGGCCAACTACGAGCAGTACTTC.

The chain combines TRBV19 with TRBJ2-1, with 11 bases identical to TRBD1. Unmatched junction bases numbered 13, after V lost 7 bases and J lost 8 bases. Germline CDR1 LNHDA, CDR2 SQIVND (reference sequence). This CDR3 has 16 residues. Here the CDR3 DNA reads TGTGCCAGTAAAGCTACCGGGACAGGGGGGCTCTATGAGCAGTTCTTC. Protein product: CASKATGTGGLYEQFF.

J is TRBJ1-1 and V is TRBV27; 8 nucleotides agree with TRBD1. Germline CDR1 MNHEY, CDR2 SMNVEV (reference sequence). The CDR3 is 15 amino acids. V lost 1 base, J lost 2 bases, and 3 bases stayed unmatched. CDR3 protein: CASSLYGQGNTEAFF. CDR3 bases: TGTGCCAGCAGTTTATACGGACAGGGCAACACTGAAGCTTTCTTT.

This clone has just one count. The genes are TRBV7-9 and TRBJ2-1; D gene ambiguous. Deletions cut 6 bases from V and 5 bases from J, with 8 bases between. Per the germline V gene, CDR1 is SEHNR and CDR2 is FQNEAQ (reference sequence). This CDR3 spans 12 amino acids. The CDR3 loop is CASSHLDNEQFF. The CDR3 bases are TGTGCCAGCAGTCACTTAGACAATGAGCAGTTCTTC.

The chain joins TRBV7-3 to TRBJ2-5, with a weak D call TRBD2 (5 bases). Per the germline V gene, CDR1 is SGHTA and CDR2 is FQGTGA. Trimming took 3 bases from V and 5 from J, leaving 13 bases between them. There are 14 residues in the CDR3. The CDR3 reads CASSFTGRGETQYF. The CDR3 nucleotides are TGTGCCAGCAGCTTTACCGGGCGCGGGGAGACCCAGTACTTC. The whole variable domain, filled in from reference TRBV7-3 and TRBJ2-5, reads GAGVSQTPSNKVTEKGKYVELRCDPISGHTALYWYRQSLGQGPEFLIYFQGTGAADDSGLPNDRFFAVRPEGSVSTLKIQRTERGDSAVYLCASSFTGRGETQYFGPGTRLLVL.

V gene TRBV10-1 combines with J gene TRBJ2-3; 8 nucleotides align to TRBD1. The germline V gene encodes CDR1 WNHNN and CDR2 SYGVQD (reference sequence). The length of the CDR3 is 17 residues. With 10 bases clipped from V and 4 bases from J, the junction kept 19 bases outside the gene matches. In nucleotides, the CDR3 is TGCGCCACGCCGGGGGACAGGTTGGAGAGGATCCCAGATACGCAGTATTTT. Translation: CATPGDRLERIPDTQYF.

The rearrangement uses TRBV4-3 and TRBJ2-7; 11 nucleotides match TRBD2. Looked up from germline, CDR1 is LGHNA and CDR2 is YSLEER. J gave up 2 bases and V 4 bases, and 4 bases lay outside the gene matches. The CDR3 extends over 15 amino acids. The CDR3 coding sequence is TGCGCCAGCAGCCCCGGGACTAGCGGAACCTACGAGCAGTACTTC. This sequence encodes CASSPGTSGTYEQYF.

This chain links TRBV7-9 with TRBJ1-2; 8 bases fit TRBD1. The CDR3 sequence is 15 residues long. From germline, CDR1 is SEHNR and CDR2 FQNEAQ (reference sequence). Trimming cost V 5 bases and J 2 bases; bases outside gene matches: 7. CDR3 in DNA: TGTGCCAGCAGCCCAAGGACAGGGAAGAACTATGGCTACACCTTC. Amino acids: CASSPRTGKNYGYTF.

This clone was seen only once. The chain is built from TRBV9 and TRBJ2-7, with 9 bases matching TRBD1. This CDR3 has 16 amino acids. CDR1 SGDLS and CDR2 YYNGEE come from the germline V gene. The V segment lost 0 bases and the J segment 2 bases; nucleotides outside the gene matches: 6. As DNA, the CDR3 is TGTGCCAGCAGCGTAGGGGGGGACAGGGCTACCTACGAGCAGTACTTC. This gives the protein CASSVGGDRATYEQYF.

The rearrangement joins TRBV11-3 to TRBJ1-1; D is perhaps TRBD1 (6 bases). The V end lost 5 bases, the J end lost 0 bases, and 10 bases lay between the germline ends. In germline, CDR1 is SGHNT, CDR2 YENEEA. The CDR3 runs to 14 residues. The CDR3 loop is CASSPGTLNTEAFF. CDR3 bases: TGTGCCAGCAGCCCAGGGACATTGAACACTGAAGCTTTCTTT.

The genes are TRBV27 and TRBJ2-7; the match to TRBD1 covers 9 bases. This CDR3 region has 15 residues. The junction had 8 bases not matched to a gene; V was cut back by 6 bases and J by 2 bases. Germline V gene lookup returns CDR1 MNHEY and CDR2 SMNVEV (reference sequence). CDR3 sequence reads: CASRYSTGGAYEQYF. The CDR3 DNA sequence: TGTGCCAGCAGGTATTCGACAGGGGGGGCCTACGAGCAGTACTTC.

The chain combines TRBV5-4 with TRBJ1-1; maybe TRBD1 (5 bases). The CDR3 sequence is 15 residues long. V was clipped by 1 base and J by 7 bases, with 17 bases between them. Per the germline V gene, CDR1 is SGHNT and CDR2 is YYREEE (reference sequence). For the CDR3, the DNA is TGTGCCAGCAGCTTGCGCGCGGGCCGGAGGGGTGAAGCTTTCTTT. Residues: CASSLRAGRRGEAFF. The whole variable domain, filled in from reference TRBV5-4 and TRBJ1-1, reads ETGVTQSPTHLIKTRGQQVTLRCSSQSGHNTVSWYQQALGQGPQFIFQYYREEENGRGNFPPRFSGLQFPNYSSELNVNALELDDSALYLCASSLRAGRRGEAFFGQGTRLTVV.

The CDR3: CASSLGPVGLSPLHF. CDR3 bases: TGTGCCAGCAGCTTAGGACCGGTGGGGCTTTCACCCCTCCACTTT. V usage is TRBV7-9 and J usage is TRBJ1-6, with a possible D match to TRBD1 (5 bases). Germline CDR1 reads SEHNR; CDR2 reads FQNEAQ (reference sequence). With 1 base removed from V and 9 bases from J, the gap between germline ends came to 13 bases. The CDR3 loop spans 15 amino acids.

The genes are TRBV4-2 and TRBJ1-1; TRBD1 might be the D (6 bases). Trimming took 3 bases from V and 0 from J, leaving 11 bases between them. The CDR3 is 15 amino acids. The germline CDR1 and CDR2 sequences are LGHNA and YNFKEQ. CDR3 sequence: CASSHDRSLNTEAFF. Here the CDR3 DNA reads TGTGCCAGCAGCCACGACAGGTCGTTGAACACTGAAGCTTTCTTT.

The gene calls are TRBV9 and TRBJ1-1, with D possibly TRBD1 on 5 matching bases. This CDR3 region has 14 residues. The V gene lost 0 bases and the J gene lost 5 bases, with 11 bases spanning the gap. Germline V gene sequence: CDR1 SGDLS, CDR2 YYNGEE. CDR3 sequence (DNA): TGTGCCAGCAGCGTAGGAGGCAGGGAAACTGAAGCTTTCTTT. It is translated as CASSVGGRETEAFF.

The chain joins TRBV6-5 to TRBJ2-1; tentatively, D is TRBD1 (6 bases). The CDR3 is made up of 15 amino acids. V lost 5 bases to trimming and J lost 7 bases, with 18 bases between them. Germline CDR1 is MNHEY and CDR2 is SVGAGI. The CDR3 DNA reads TGTGCCAGCAGTCCTACCTGGGGGCGCTTGAATGAGCAGTTCTTC. Translating gives CASSPTWGRLNEQFF.

The V gene is TRBV6-5, the J gene TRBJ2-5, with unresolved D. Trimming left V 6 bases short and J 0 bases short, with 14 bases between. The CDR3 loop spans 15 amino acids. The germline V gene encodes CDR1 MNHEY and CDR2 SVGAGI. CDR3 loop: CASSPPSGYQETQYF. In nucleotides, the CDR3 is TGTGCCAGCAGCCCCCCCTCTGGCTACCAAGAGACCCAGTACTTC.

This chain joins TRBV25-1 and TRBJ2-3; possibly TRBD2 for D (6 bases). This CDR3 comprises 13 residues. Germline V CDR1 and CDR2: MGHDK, SYGVNS. V was cut by 6 bases and J by 9 bases, with 16 bases left in between. CDR3 DNA sequence: TGTGCCAGCAGCCTGAGCGGGCCGGGGACGCAGTATTTT. The encoded protein is CASSLSGPGTQYF. Using reference TRBV25-1 and TRBJ2-3 for the parts outside the CDR3, the full variable domain is EADIYQTPRYLVIGTGKKITLECSQTMGHDKMYWYQQDPGMELHLIHYSYGVNSTEKGDLSSESTVSRIRTEHFPLTLESARPSHTSQYLCASSLSGPGTQYFGPGTRLTVL.

This chain uses TRBV6-6 with TRBJ1-2; tentatively, D is TRBD1 (6 bases). V lost 5 bases, J lost 4 bases, and 17 bases lay in between. Germline V gene sequence: CDR1 MNHNY, CDR2 SVGAGI (reference sequence). This CDR3 has 15 residues. The CDR3 DNA sequence: TGTGCCAGCAGTCAAAGCGACAGGAACCTCTATGGCTACACCTTC. Amino acid sequence: CASSQSDRNLYGYTF.

The chain has TRBV13 and TRBJ1-2; 7 bases line up with TRBD1. CDR3 size: 15 residues. Germline V gene data show CDR1 as PRHDT and CDR2 as FYEKMQ (reference sequence). V shed 5 bases and J 6 bases; nucleotides not matched to a gene: 12. The CDR3 loop is CASSLSSTGLNGYTF. The DNA for the CDR3 is TGTGCCAGCAGCCTCTCCTCGACAGGGTTGAATGGCTACACCTTC.